Each of the 29 T cell receptor beta chains below was sequenced from the same sample in a study of blood T cells in healthy people across ages. A second PCR of roughly 7 to 11 cycles used a sample-barcoded 5' primer and a J-beta primer mix. A single record per CDR3 protein comes from TCRdb applying MiXCR to the 5' RACE reads. The sample shows over 700,000 distinct CDR3 sequences, roughly 25% of them seen only once. This sample also appeared in a second study, on T cells of mothers and their children.

What was sequenced was blood. The receptors shown here come from a boy younger than 18 in good health.

The rearrangement links TRBV5-1 to TRBJ2-1; TRBD2 is a possible D gene (5 bases). Deletions cut 4 bases from V and 5 bases from J, with 10 bases between. This CDR3 comprises 13 residues. The germline gives CDR1 SGHRS, CDR2 YFSETQ. CDR3 loop: CASSDRGDNEQFF. CDR3 bases: TGCGCCAGCAGCGACCGGGGAGACAATGAGCAGTTCTTC.

This chain joins TRBV19 and TRBJ1-1; a weak D match, TRBD1 (5 bases). Trimming cost V 3 bases and J 5 bases, with 13 bases left between them. The CDR3 totals 14 residues. Germline CDR1 and CDR2: LNHDA and SQIVND (reference sequence). As DNA, the CDR3 is TGTGCCAGTAGTATTTACGACAGACCGACTGAAGCTTTCTTT. It is translated as CASSIYDRPTEAFF.

The gene calls are TRBV15 and TRBJ2-3, with TRBD1 matching over 8 bases. The V and J ends lost 6 bases and 2 bases, in that order; junction bases with no gene match: 4. This CDR3 has 14 amino acids. The germline V gene encodes CDR1 LNHNV and CDR2 YYDKDF (reference sequence). The CDR3 protein is CATRRTGITDTQYF. The CDR3 nucleotides are TGTGCCACCAGAAGGACAGGGATCACAGATACGCAGTATTTT.

This sequence joins TRBV6-2 or TRBV6-3 and TRBJ2-5; a possible D gene is TRBD1 (5 bases). The last part of the DNA fits TRBJ2-1 better; the J call may be wrong. Germline CDR1 and CDR2: MNHEY and SVGEGT. There are 14 residues in the CDR3. The DNA of the CDR3 is TGTGCCAGCAACCTAGGGGTGGGTCCTCATGAGCAGTTCTTC. Its translation: CASNLGVGPHEQFF.

The chain links TRBV20-1 to TRBJ2-5; D perhaps matches TRBD1 (5 bases). Matching the DNA end better, TRBJ2-1 makes the J call doubtful. Germline loops: CDR1 DFQATT, CDR2 SNEGSKA (reference sequence). This CDR3 is built from 13 residues. The CDR3 reads CSARGQGNNEQFF. The DNA for the CDR3 is TGCAGTGCTAGGGGCCAGGGCAACAATGAGCAGTTCTTC.

This chain links TRBV6-5 with TRBJ2-2, with a weak D call TRBD2 (6 bases). Germline V gene lookup returns CDR1 MNHEY and CDR2 SVGAGI. Trimming removed 2 bases from V and 6 bases from J, with 10 bases in between. CDR3 size: 14 residues. The CDR3 protein is CASSYSAGPGELFF. In nucleotides, the CDR3 is TGTGCCAGCAGTTACAGCGCGGGACCCGGGGAGCTGTTTTTT.

The chain has TRBV11-2 and TRBJ2-3; D gene ambiguous. The CDR3 runs 16 residues. Looked up from germline, CDR1 is SGHAT and CDR2 is FQNNGV. The germline V and J ends were trimmed by 6 bases and 6 bases, with 22 bases remaining between them. DNA for the CDR3: TGTGCCAGCAGTTCTGGGTCCAGCCGCCTGTGGGATACGCAGTATTTT. It specifies CASSSGSSRLWDTQYF.

The chain recombines TRBV14 with TRBJ1-2; 7 positions agree with TRBD1. The CDR3 length is 13 residues. The junction had 6 bases not matched to a gene; V was cut back by 3 bases and J by 8 bases. The germline CDR1 and CDR2 sequences are SGHDN and FVKESK. CDR3 in DNA: TGTGCCAGCAGCCATTCCGGGACAGAGGGCTACACCTTC. Amino acids: CASSHSGTEGYTF.

CDR3: CSADQGDYGYTF. The CDR3 coding sequence is TGCAGTGCTGATCAGGGCGACTATGGCTACACCTTC. The chain uses TRBV20-1 and TRBJ1-2; tentative D call: TRBD1 (5 bases). This CDR3 has 12 amino acids. V lost 5 bases and J 3 bases, leaving 10 bases between the germline ends. Germline assignment: CDR1 DFQATT and CDR2 SNEGSKA (reference sequence).

The rearrangement links TRBV4-3 to TRBJ2-5, with 8 bases that match TRBD2. Near its end, the DNA agrees better with TRBJ2-1, so the J call may be wrong. This CDR3 is 18 amino acids long. Germline CDR1 LGHNA, CDR2 YSLEER. CDR3 DNA sequence: TGCGCCAGCAGCCAAGACGGGATAGGCGGGGGGCCTCACAATGAGCAGTTCTTC. This encodes CASSQDGIGGGPHNEQFF.

There are a few counts of this clonotype. The rearrangement links TRBV29-1 to TRBJ1-2; D might be TRBD1 (5 bases). The V gene's germline CDR1 is SQVTM and CDR2 ANQGSEA. The CDR3 has 14 amino acids. The V gene lost 1 base and the J gene lost 0 bases, with 9 bases spanning the gap. This CDR3 is CSVEGDLANYGYTF. CDR3 sequence (DNA): TGCAGCGTTGAAGGGGACTTAGCTAACTATGGCTACACCTTC.

This clonotype showed up just once. The chain employs TRBV19 and TRBJ2-5, with 9 bases lining up with TRBD1. The germline gives CDR1 LNHDA, CDR2 SQIVND (reference sequence). With V trimmed by 9 bases and J by 1 base, 3 bases remained unmatched. The CDR3 runs 13 residues. The CDR3 DNA reads as TGTGCCAGCGCGACAGGGGGCCAAGAGACCCAGTACTTC. Its protein product is CASATGGQETQYF.

This clonotype appeared a few times. The rearrangement uses TRBV11-2 and TRBJ2-1; 10 nucleotides agree with TRBD2. The CDR3 sequence is 16 residues long. Germline CDR1 SGHAT, CDR2 FQNNGV. J was trimmed by 5 bases and V by 5 bases; bases with no gene match: 9. CDR3 region: CASSISGRARDNEQFF. The CDR3, as DNA: TGTGCCAGCAGCATAAGCGGGAGGGCCCGTGACAATGAGCAGTTCTTC.

J is TRBJ2-6 and V is TRBV9; D is perhaps TRBD1 (5 bases). There are 16 residues in the CDR3. The germline gives CDR1 SGDLS, CDR2 YYNGEE. V was clipped by 0 bases and J by 2 bases, with 9 bases between them. Here the CDR3 reads CASSVDIRAGANVLTF. In nucleotides, the CDR3 is TGTGCCAGCAGCGTAGACATCAGGGCTGGGGCCAACGTCCTGACTTTC.

The chain uses TRBV7-6 and TRBJ2-5; 7 bases match TRBD2. The V and J ends lost 1 base and 6 bases, in that order; junction bases with no gene match: 5. Germline-derived CDR1 and CDR2 are SGHVS and FNYEAQ. The CDR3 runs to 14 residues. In DNA form, the CDR3 reads TGTGCCAGCAGCTTAGGGGAGGGCAGGAAGACCCAGTACTTC. This sequence encodes CASSLGEGRKTQYF. Drawing the rest from reference TRBV7-6 and TRBJ2-5, the complete variable domain is GAGVSQSPRYKVTKRGQDVALRCDPISGHVSLYWYRQALGQGPEFLTYFNYEAQQDKSGLPNDRFSAERPEGSISTLTIQRTEQRDSAMYRCASSLGEGRKTQYFGPGTRLLVL.

V usage is TRBV4-1 and J usage is TRBJ1-4; D not certain. V was pared by 0 bases and J by 11 bases, with 4 bases between. Germline V gives CDR1 MGHRA, CDR2 YSYEKL. The length of the CDR3 is 11 residues. CDR3 bases: TGCGCCAGCAGCCAAGAATGGAAACTGTTTTTT. It is translated as CASSQEWKLFF.

The chain links TRBV19 to TRBJ1-2, with 8 bases aligning to TRBD1. After removal of 2 bases from V and 8 bases from J, the junction contained 4 bases not matched to a gene. Germline V gene data show CDR1 as LNHDA and CDR2 as SQIVND (reference sequence). The CDR3 has 13 amino acids. The CDR3 region is CASSIRTGSGYTF. The CDR3, as DNA: TGTGCCAGTAGTATACGGACAGGGTCCGGCTACACCTTC.

The chain combines TRBV7-2 with TRBJ1-2; D might be TRBD1 (5 bases). V was trimmed by 1 base and J by 4 bases, leaving 10 bases between them. CDR1 and CDR2 from the germline V gene are SGHTA and FQGNSA. This CDR3 spans 14 amino acids. In DNA, the CDR3 is TGTGCCAGCAGCTTAGTTGGGACGGCCTATGGCTACACCTTC. The encoded protein is CASSLVGTAYGYTF.

The rearrangement links TRBV11-3 to TRBJ2-7, with 8 positions matching TRBD1. Losses at the gene ends were 5 bases for V and 3 bases for J; bases not matched to a gene: 9. CDR1 and CDR2 (germline): SGHNT, YENEEA. The CDR3 spans 15 residues. The CDR3 bases are TGTGCCAGCAGCCCCGGGACAGGACGTCTCTACGAGCAGTACTTC. Its translation is CASSPGTGRLYEQYF.

CDR3: CSAPPREGSPLHF. In nucleotides, the CDR3 is TGCAGTGCTCCCCCCAGGGAAGGTTCACCCCTCCACTTT. This chain uses TRBV20-1 with TRBJ1-6; D perhaps matches TRBD1 (5 bases). V lost 5 bases and J lost 9, with 14 bases in between. The CDR3 loop spans 13 amino acids. Germline CDR1 is DFQATT and CDR2 is SNEGSKA (reference sequence).

This clonotype was found a few times. V and J are TRBV25-1 and TRBJ1-4; the D gene is possibly TRBD1 (6 bases). The CDR3 consists of 15 residues. CDR1 and CDR2 from the germline V gene are MGHDK and SYGVNS. V shed 5 bases and J shed 8 bases, with 18 bases lying between them. The CDR3 spells CASSRTGTREEKLFF. The DNA for the CDR3 is TGTGCCAGCAGTAGAACAGGGACAAGAGAGGAAAAACTGTTTTTT.

J is TRBJ2-5 and V is TRBV29-1; D is perhaps TRBD2 (6 bases). The tail of the sequence fits TRBJ2-1 better, so the J call may be wrong. CDR3 length: 14 amino acids. CDR1 and CDR2 (germline): SQVTM, ANQGSEA. DNA of the CDR3: TGCAGCGTTGAAGCGCTAGGACGGGGGACTGAGCAGTTCTTC. This sequence encodes CSVEALGRGTEQFF.

This sequence joins TRBV5-1 and TRBJ2-7; perhaps TRBD1 as D (7 bases). Germline V CDR1 and CDR2: SGHRS, YFSETQ. The CDR3 contains 15 residues. Trimming removed 0 bases at V and 7 bases at J, with 17 bases between. As DNA, the CDR3 is TGCGCCAGCAGCTTGGATCGCAGGGGGGCCGGAGAGCAGTACTTC. It codes for CASSLDRRGAGEQYF.

The genes are TRBV20-1 and TRBJ2-2; TRBD1 agrees at 8 bases. V was pared by 7 bases and J by 9 bases, with 7 bases of the junction left unmatched. The CDR3 covers 12 residues. In germline, CDR1 is DFQATT, CDR2 SNEGSKA (reference sequence). The DNA of the CDR3 is TGCAGTGGGAGTCAGGGGGCGCGGGAGCTGTTTTTT. Protein: CSGSQGARELFF.

CDR3 in DNA: TGTGCCAGCAGCCGAGGGACAGTCGGCTACAATGAGCAGTTCTTC. Amino acid sequence: CASSRGTVGYNEQFF. The V call is TRBV7-9, the J call TRBJ2-5, with 7 nucleotides matching TRBD1. The better agreement between TRBJ2-1 and the DNA end casts doubt on the J call. The CDR3 consists of 15 residues. CDR1 SEHNR and CDR2 FQNEAQ come from the germline V gene (reference sequence).

This clonotype has a handful of counts. The junction departs from the called germline gene at one end, perhaps through a read error. The V gene is TRBV5-6, the J gene TRBJ2-1, with TRBD2 as a possible D gene (5 bases). Germline V CDR1 and CDR2: SGHDT, YYEEEE. The CDR3 has 15 amino acids. The CDR3 region has the DNA TGTACCAGCAGACTCGGTCGGGGCTCCTACAATGAGCAGTTCTTC. Protein sequence: CTSRLGRGSYNEQFF.

This chain links TRBV29-1 with TRBJ2-1, with a weak D call TRBD2 (6 bases). The CDR3 length is 16 residues. V lost 4 bases to trimming and J lost 0 bases, with 16 bases between them. The germline V gene has CDR1 SQVTM and CDR2 ANQGSEA. The CDR3 is CSVVVNSGFSYNEQFF. In DNA form, the CDR3 reads TGCAGCGTTGTAGTCAATAGCGGTTTCTCCTACAATGAGCAGTTCTTC.

This clonotype showed up just a few times. The genes are TRBV5-5 and TRBJ1-5; D perhaps matches TRBD1 (5 bases). The CDR3 contains 15 residues. Trimming shortened V by 0 bases and J by 3 bases, and 10 bases separated the two germline ends. Germline loops: CDR1 SGHKS, CDR2 YYEKEE (reference sequence). DNA of the CDR3: TGTGCCAGCAGCTTGGGGGCAGGGTACAATCAGCCCCAGCATTTT. Its protein product is CASSLGAGYNQPQHF.

The chain combines TRBV7-2 with TRBJ2-1; 9 positions agree with TRBD1. The ends lost 3 bases at V and 6 bases at J; junction bases unmatched: 3. CDR1 and CDR2 (germline): SGHTA, FQGNSA. The CDR3 totals 14 residues. The CDR3 bases are TGTGCCAGCAGCTTGTACAGGGGGCGCAATGAGCAGTTCTTC. Amino acid sequence: CASSLYRGRNEQFF.